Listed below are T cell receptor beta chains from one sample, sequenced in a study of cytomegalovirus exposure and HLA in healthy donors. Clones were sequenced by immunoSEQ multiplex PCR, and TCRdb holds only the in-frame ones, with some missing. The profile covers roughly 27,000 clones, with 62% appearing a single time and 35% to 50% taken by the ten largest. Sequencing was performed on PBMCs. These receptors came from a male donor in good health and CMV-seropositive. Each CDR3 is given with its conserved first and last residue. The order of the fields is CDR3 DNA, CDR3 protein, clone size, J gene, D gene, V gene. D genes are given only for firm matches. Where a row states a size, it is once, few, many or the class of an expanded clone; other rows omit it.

CDR3nt: TGCGCCAGCAGCTTGGGGGCAGACTACAATGAGCAGTTCTTC; CDR3aa: CASSLGADYNEQFF; abundance: -; j_gene: TRBJ2-1; d_gene: -; v_gene: TRBV5-1
CDR3nt: TGTGCCAGATTACAGGGGGCTAGCACTGAAGCTTTCTTT; CDR3aa: CARLQGASTEAFF; abundance: -; j_gene: TRBJ1-1; d_gene: TRBD1; v_gene: TRBV6-4
CDR3nt: TGTGCCAGCAGTGACTCAGGTTCTGGAAACACCATATATTTT; CDR3aa: CASSDSGSGNTIYF; abundance: few; j_gene: TRBJ1-3; d_gene: -; v_gene: TRBV2
CDR3nt: TGCGCCAGCAGCCACCGGTATGGGACCCAGTACTTC; CDR3aa: CASSHRYGTQYF; abundance: few; j_gene: TRBJ2-5; d_gene: -; v_gene: TRBV4-1
CDR3nt: TGTGCCAGCAGCCCTTGGGACAGTCCTGGAAACACCATATATTTT; CDR3aa: CASSPWDSPGNTIYF; abundance: -; j_gene: TRBJ1-3; d_gene: TRBD1; v_gene: TRBV5-4
CDR3nt: TGTGCCAGCAGTTACCTCAAACAAAGGGGCAACACTGAAGCTTTCTTT; CDR3aa: CASSYLKQRGNTEAFF; abundance: -; j_gene: TRBJ1-1; d_gene: -; v_gene: TRBV6-5
CDR3nt: TGCGCCAGCAGCCTGCGGACAGCTTTGAACACTGAAGCTTTCTTT; CDR3aa: CASSLRTALNTEAFF; abundance: -; j_gene: TRBJ1-1; d_gene: -; v_gene: TRBV4-1
CDR3nt: TGTGCCAGCAGCTCCGAAGGCCTAGCGGGGGCAGATACGCAGTATTTT; CDR3aa: CASSSEGLAGADTQYF; abundance: -; j_gene: TRBJ2-3; d_gene: TRBD2; v_gene: TRBV5-6
CDR3nt: TGTGCCAGCGGAACGGGGGGCTCCAATGAGCAGTTCTTC; CDR3aa: CASGTGGSNEQFF; abundance: many; j_gene: TRBJ2-1; d_gene: -; v_gene: TRBV6-1
CDR3nt: TGTGCCAGCAGCTTGACAGGGGGCACTGAAGCTTTCTTT; CDR3aa: CASSLTGGTEAFF; abundance: -; j_gene: TRBJ1-1; d_gene: TRBD1; v_gene: TRBV7-8
CDR3nt: TGTGCCAGCAGTTACGTAGGACAGGGGGCGTGGGGCTACACCTTC; CDR3aa: CASSYVGQGAWGYTF; abundance: once; j_gene: TRBJ1-2; d_gene: TRBD1; v_gene: TRBV6-5
CDR3nt: TGTGCCAGCAGCGAAGGGACAGGGGGAGTAGGCGAGCAGTACTTC; CDR3aa: CASSEGTGGVGEQYF; abundance: -; j_gene: TRBJ2-7; d_gene: TRBD1; v_gene: TRBV5-5
CDR3nt: TGTGCCTGGGCAACTAGGATTGTTAGGTCTGGCACAGATACGCAGTATTTT; CDR3aa: CAWATRIVRSGTDTQYF; abundance: few; j_gene: TRBJ2-3; d_gene: -; v_gene: TRBV30
CDR3nt: TGTGCCAGTAGTACAGGGTTATGGGGCTACACCTTC; CDR3aa: CASSTGLWGYTF; abundance: -; j_gene: TRBJ1-2; d_gene: -; v_gene: TRBV19
CDR3nt: TGTGCCAGTAGTAGGGGGACAGGAAGCTCTGGGGCCAACGTCCTGACTTTC; CDR3aa: CASSRGTGSSGANVLTF; abundance: few; j_gene: TRBJ2-6; d_gene: TRBD1; v_gene: TRBV19
CDR3nt: TGTGCCAGCAGCAGGACAGGGTTGGGAGAGACCCAGTACTTC; CDR3aa: CASSRTGLGETQYF; abundance: -; j_gene: TRBJ2-5; d_gene: TRBD1; v_gene: TRBV7-3
CDR3nt: TGTGCCAGCAGCGTAGATCAGGGCCGGCTCCACTTT; CDR3aa: CASSVDQGRLHF; abundance: -; j_gene: TRBJ1-6; d_gene: -; v_gene: TRBV9
CDR3nt: TGTGCCAGCAGCTTAACGGGGCAAACTGAAGCTTTCTTT; CDR3aa: CASSLTGQTEAFF; abundance: -; j_gene: TRBJ1-1; d_gene: -; v_gene: TRBV7-3
CDR3nt: TGTGCCAGCAGCTTAGGCGTGGGGACTAATTACGAGCAGTACTTC; CDR3aa: CASSLGVGTNYEQYF; abundance: -; j_gene: TRBJ2-7; d_gene: TRBD2; v_gene: TRBV7-2
CDR3nt: TGTGCCAGCAGTTACTCTCGACAGGGGGGACAGCCCCAGCATTTT; CDR3aa: CASSYSRQGGQPQHF; abundance: -; j_gene: TRBJ1-5; d_gene: TRBD1; v_gene: TRBV6-5
CDR3nt: TGTGCCAGCAGCGTTTGGGGAGGGGACACTGAAGCTTTCTTT; CDR3aa: CASSVWGGDTEAFF; abundance: -; j_gene: TRBJ1-1; d_gene: -; v_gene: TRBV9
CDR3nt: TGTGCCAGTAGCCGGACAGGGGGGAGGACAGATACGCAGTATTTT; CDR3aa: CASSRTGGRTDTQYF; abundance: -; j_gene: TRBJ2-3; d_gene: TRBD1; v_gene: TRBV19
CDR3nt: TGCGCCAGCCGGGGACTAGCGGGAGAGTGGGAGCAGTACTTC; CDR3aa: CASRGLAGEWEQYF; abundance: -; j_gene: TRBJ2-7; d_gene: TRBD2; v_gene: TRBV5-1
CDR3nt: TGTGCCAGCAGTGAATATGGCGGGAGCTACAAAAACATTCAGTACTTC; CDR3aa: CASSEYGGSYKNIQYF; abundance: -; j_gene: TRBJ2-4; d_gene: TRBD2; v_gene: TRBV6-1
CDR3nt: TGTGCCAGCTCACCGGCGGGACTAGCGGGAGTAGAGACCCAGTACTTC; CDR3aa: CASSPAGLAGVETQYF; abundance: few; j_gene: TRBJ2-5; d_gene: TRBD2; v_gene: TRBV18
CDR3nt: TGTGCCAGCAGCTTACGGGGGGCCTACACAGATACGCAGTATTTT; CDR3aa: CASSLRGAYTDTQYF; abundance: -; j_gene: TRBJ2-3; d_gene: -; v_gene: TRBV7-3
CDR3nt: TGTGCCTGGAGGCTGACAGGGGGAAACAATGGCTACACCTTC; CDR3aa: CAWRLTGGNNGYTF; abundance: once; j_gene: TRBJ1-2; d_gene: TRBD1; v_gene: TRBV30
CDR3nt: TGTGCCATCACATACGAGGCGGGAGGGACGGAGACCCAGTACTTC; CDR3aa: CAITYEAGGTETQYF; abundance: few; j_gene: TRBJ2-5; d_gene: TRBD2; v_gene: TRBV2
CDR3nt: TGTGCCAGCAGCTCCGGGACACAGGTTAACTATGGCTACACCTTC; CDR3aa: CASSSGTQVNYGYTF; abundance: few; j_gene: TRBJ1-2; d_gene: -; v_gene: TRBV5-5
CDR3nt: TGTGCCAGCAGACATGGGGAGCAGGGGACCCATGGCTACACCTTC; CDR3aa: CASRHGEQGTHGYTF; abundance: -; j_gene: TRBJ1-2; d_gene: -; v_gene: TRBV14
CDR3nt: TGTGCCACCAGCAGAGAATTGGGAGGTCACGAGCAGTACTTC; CDR3aa: CATSRELGGHEQYF; abundance: large; j_gene: TRBJ2-7; d_gene: -; v_gene: TRBV15
CDR3nt: TGTGCCAGTAGTATACAGGGCTCGCAGCCCCAGCATTTT; CDR3aa: CASSIQGSQPQHF; abundance: -; j_gene: TRBJ1-5; d_gene: -; v_gene: TRBV19
CDR3nt: TGTGCCAGCAGCTGGAGACAGGGGGCTGAAGCTTTCTTT; CDR3aa: CASSWRQGAEAFF; abundance: -; j_gene: TRBJ1-1; d_gene: TRBD1; v_gene: TRBV5-4
CDR3nt: TGTGCCAGCAGCTTAGTGTTGGCCAGGAAAGCTTTCTTT; CDR3aa: CASSLVLARKAFF; abundance: -; j_gene: TRBJ1-1; d_gene: -; v_gene: TRBV7-9
CDR3nt: TGTGCCAGCTCTCGGGGACAGGGCGGGTACGAGCAGTACTTC; CDR3aa: CASSRGQGGYEQYF; abundance: -; j_gene: TRBJ2-7; d_gene: TRBD1; v_gene: TRBV18
CDR3nt: TGTGCCAGAAGCTTCGACTCCCAAGAGACCCAGTACTTC; CDR3aa: CARSFDSQETQYF; abundance: few; j_gene: TRBJ2-5; d_gene: -; v_gene: TRBV7-5
CDR3nt: TGTGCCAGCGGGGGGGACAGGGGGCCTAATGAAAAACTGTTTTTT; CDR3aa: CASGGDRGPNEKLFF; abundance: medium-sized; j_gene: TRBJ1-4; d_gene: TRBD1; v_gene: TRBV25-1
CDR3nt: TGTGCCAGCAGTGAATGGACTAGCGGGAGAGAGACCCAGTACTTC; CDR3aa: CASSEWTSGRETQYF; abundance: -; j_gene: TRBJ2-5; d_gene: TRBD2; v_gene: TRBV25-1
CDR3nt: TGTGCCAGCAGTGACGGGACAGGGGGCACAGATACGCAGTATTTT; CDR3aa: CASSDGTGGTDTQYF; abundance: medium-sized; j_gene: TRBJ2-3; d_gene: TRBD1; v_gene: TRBV6-4